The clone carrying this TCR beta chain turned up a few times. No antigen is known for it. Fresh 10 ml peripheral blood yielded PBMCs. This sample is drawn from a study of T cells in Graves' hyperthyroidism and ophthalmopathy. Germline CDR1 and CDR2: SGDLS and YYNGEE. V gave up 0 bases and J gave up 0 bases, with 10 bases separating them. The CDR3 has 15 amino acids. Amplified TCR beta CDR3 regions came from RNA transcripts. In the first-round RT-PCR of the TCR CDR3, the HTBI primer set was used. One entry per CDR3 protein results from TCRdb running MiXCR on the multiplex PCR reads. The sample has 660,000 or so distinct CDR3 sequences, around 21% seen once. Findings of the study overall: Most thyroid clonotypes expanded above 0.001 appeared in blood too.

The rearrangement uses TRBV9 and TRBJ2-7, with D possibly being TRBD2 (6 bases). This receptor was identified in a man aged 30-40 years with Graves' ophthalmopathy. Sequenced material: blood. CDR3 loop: CASSVGAGRSYEQYF. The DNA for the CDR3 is TGTGCCAGCAGCGTAGGAGCGGGCCGCTCCTACGAGCAGTACTTC.